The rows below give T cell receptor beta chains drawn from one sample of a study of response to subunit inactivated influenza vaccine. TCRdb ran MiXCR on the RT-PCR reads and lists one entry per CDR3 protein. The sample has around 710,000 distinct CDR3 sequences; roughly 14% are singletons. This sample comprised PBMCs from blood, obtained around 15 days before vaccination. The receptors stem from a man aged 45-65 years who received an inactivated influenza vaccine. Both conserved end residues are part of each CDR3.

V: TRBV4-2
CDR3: CASSHGDPGQGLVCTF

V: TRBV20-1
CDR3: CSASNSDTQYF

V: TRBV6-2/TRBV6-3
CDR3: CASSYRTGLGQPQHF

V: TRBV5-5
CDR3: CASSLASGVHYGYTF

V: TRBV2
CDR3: CASTRVGGGQPQHF

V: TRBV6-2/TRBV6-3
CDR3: CASSYSRGRVQEKLFF

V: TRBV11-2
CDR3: CASSLTARGEAFF

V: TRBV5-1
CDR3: CASSLIGTVSYEQYF

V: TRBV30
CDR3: CAWSAAGTVGSPLHF

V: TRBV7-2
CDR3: CASHGVAGSYEQYF

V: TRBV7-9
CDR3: CASSLQREGHNEQFF

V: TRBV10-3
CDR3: CAISGAGGPETQYF

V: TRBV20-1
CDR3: CSAVGNGDTQYF

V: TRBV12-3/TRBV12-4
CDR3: CASSPGQASNQPQHF

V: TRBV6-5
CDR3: CASSYSKGNNEQFF

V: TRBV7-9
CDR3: CASSLVGGAQYF

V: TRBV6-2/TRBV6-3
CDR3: CASSYPRETDTQYF

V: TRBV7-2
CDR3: CASSSGIFYGYTF

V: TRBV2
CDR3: CASIGGRTTSGANVLTF

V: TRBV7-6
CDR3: CASSSGYGTSGIYNEQFF

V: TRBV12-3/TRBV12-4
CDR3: CASRTTGAYEQYF

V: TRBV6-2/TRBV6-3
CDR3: CASSYGVRNEQFF

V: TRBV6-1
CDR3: CASSRAGGAYNEQFF

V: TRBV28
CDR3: CASRVAGTYNEQFF

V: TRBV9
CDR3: CASSVAAGGTDTQYF

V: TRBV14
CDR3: CASSRGLAGTDTQYF

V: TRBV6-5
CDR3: CASSYVQGSGYGYTF

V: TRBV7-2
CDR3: CASSLQTSPSYEQYF

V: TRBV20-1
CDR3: CSARGLGLTDTQYF

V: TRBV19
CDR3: CASSIDSDPISFSPDTQYF

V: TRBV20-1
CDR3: CSARDYRTSGGNSYNEQFF

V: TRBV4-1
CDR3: CASSQARTNTGELFF

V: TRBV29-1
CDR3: CSGIPGGLNTEAFF

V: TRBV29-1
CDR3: CSDVRGENTEAFF

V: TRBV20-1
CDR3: CSARAPLTSGRRVTGELFF

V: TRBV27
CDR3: CASKWESGGEQFF

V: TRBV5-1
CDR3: CASSLSGTGDDEQYF